This paragraph reports one T cell receptor beta chain. The entry originates in a study of blood T cell repertoires in COVID-19. Study in general: The United States, Italy and Spain were the sources of the acute and convalescent COVID-19 samples. Nucleic acid was either cDNA or gDNA, and it came from T cells, B-cell-depleted T cells, or PBMCs.

The CDR3 runs to 15 residues. Trimming left V 10 bases short and J 5 bases short, with 18 bases between. Original analysis: Amplification with reference gene primers provided the estimates of nucleated cell counts. The data were produced by immunoSEQ multiplex PCR, yet TCRdb's version contains in-frame clones alone and is incomplete. The D gene and trimming were derived from the DNA, and the V and J assignments and clone size from that table. The data hold more than 110,000 clones, with 84% observed a single time. The chain couples TRBV6-7 to TRBJ1-6; D remains unclear. TRBV6-7 is noted as an ORF with a role that remains uncertain. The sequencing sample was made of peripheral blood. The receptor's source is a human donor in a cohort sampled during active COVID-19. Here the CDR3 DNA reads TGTGCCACCAGGCCGTCTAATGAAAATAATTCACCCCTCCACTTT. Its protein product is CATRPSNENNSPLHF.